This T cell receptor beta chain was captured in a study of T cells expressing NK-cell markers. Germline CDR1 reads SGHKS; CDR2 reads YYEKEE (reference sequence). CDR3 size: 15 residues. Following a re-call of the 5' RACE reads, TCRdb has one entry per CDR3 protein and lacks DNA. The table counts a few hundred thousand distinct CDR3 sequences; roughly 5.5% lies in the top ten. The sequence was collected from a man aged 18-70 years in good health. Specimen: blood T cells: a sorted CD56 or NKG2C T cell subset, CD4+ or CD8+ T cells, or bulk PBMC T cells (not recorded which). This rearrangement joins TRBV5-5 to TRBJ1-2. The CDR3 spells CASSSRHRSNYGYTF.